A selection of T cell receptor beta chains follows, all from one sample in a study of blood T cell repertoires in COVID-19. Sequencing used immunoSEQ multiplex PCR; TCRdb keeps in-frame clones, though not all of them. The table shows around 26,000 clones, with about 92% occurring only once. Sequenced: peripheral blood. The receptors stem from a human donor in a cohort sampled during active COVID-19. CDR3s include the opening cysteine and the closing phenylalanine or tryptophan. D genes are given only for firm matches. Size is stated for part of the rows, as once, few or many counts, or as a class when the clone is expanded.

cdr3_nt cdr3_aa j_call clone_size v_call d_call
TGTGCCAGCAGTTCTCATTCGGGACAGGGGATCAACACCGGGGAGCTGTTTTTT CASSSHSGQGINTGELFF TRBJ2-2 . TRBV6-2/TRBV6-3 TRBD1
TGTGCCAGCAGAGAACAGGGGAGCGAGCAGTACTTC CASREQGSEQYF TRBJ2-7 . TRBV25-1 TRBD1
TGTGCCAGCAGCCAAGTTGCCGGACTAGCGGGAGATGAGACCCAGTACTTC CASSQVAGLAGDETQYF TRBJ2-5 . TRBV3-1/TRBV3-2 TRBD2
TGTGCCAGCAGTCCTAGGGACAGGGAAGAGACCCAGTACTTC CASSPRDREETQYF TRBJ2-5 . TRBV28 TRBD1
TGTGCCAGTGTCCCGGGACAGGACACCGGGGAGCTGTTTTTT CASVPGQDTGELFF TRBJ2-2 . TRBV25-1 TRBD1
TGTGCCAGCAGTTACCCAGGGGCCCTCACAGATACGCAGTATTTT CASSYPGALTDTQYF TRBJ2-3 . TRBV6-5 .
TGTGCCATCAGTGCTCGGGGGAAGAACACCGGGGAGCTGTTTTTT CAISARGKNTGELFF TRBJ2-2 . TRBV10-3 .
TGTGCCAGCAGCCCTGGGGCGGTGGACACTGAAGCTTTCTTT CASSPGAVDTEAFF TRBJ1-1 once TRBV5-4 .
TGTGCCAGCAGCCCTCCCCTCAATCAGCCCCAGCATTTT CASSPPLNQPQHF TRBJ1-5 . TRBV7-8 .
TGTGCCACCAGGTCTAGCGGGGGGAGCACAGATACGCAGTATTTT CATRSSGGSTDTQYF TRBJ2-3 . TRBV24-1 TRBD2
TGTGCCAGCAGCCTGCCAACCGGGACAGGCCAAGAGACCCAGTACTTC CASSLPTGTGQETQYF TRBJ2-5 . TRBV7-9 TRBD1
TGTGCCAGCAGCCTGTCGACTAGCGGGGTGGGAGATACGCAGTATTTT CASSLSTSGVGDTQYF TRBJ2-3 . TRBV7-9 TRBD2
TGTGCCAGCAGCACAACCGGGACAGGGATTGAAAAACTGTTTTTT CASSTTGTGIEKLFF TRBJ1-4 . TRBV3-1/TRBV3-2 TRBD1
TGTGCCAGCACCGCCGGCGGGGGTCACACCGGGGAGCTGTTTTTT CASTAGGGHTGELFF TRBJ2-2 . TRBV5-4 TRBD2
TGTGCCAGCACCTCCCCGAGCTCGGGAAACACCATATATTTT CASTSPSSGNTIYF TRBJ1-3 . TRBV28 .
TGTGCCAGCACCCTAGGGGCCACCTCTGGAAACACCATATATTTT CASTLGATSGNTIYF TRBJ1-3 . TRBV7-9 .
TGTGCCAGTAGTATAGGGGGCGCGGGGCTGCTCTACAATGAGCAGTTCTTC CASSIGGAGLLYNEQFF TRBJ2-1 . TRBV19 .
TGTGCCAGCAGCTTAAACAGGGGACCGCCACAAGAGACCCAGTACTTC CASSLNRGPPQETQYF TRBJ2-5 once TRBV7-8 TRBD1
TGTGCCAGCAGCCGCGGGACAGGGCCCCCCTCTGGGGCCAACGTCCTGACTTTC CASSRGTGPPSGANVLTF TRBJ2-6 . TRBV11-2 TRBD1
TGTGCCAGCGGGTCACAGGGGTGGGGCAAAAACATTCAGTACTTC CASGSQGWGKNIQYF TRBJ2-4 . TRBV5-6 TRBD1
TGTGCCAGCAGGGGACACCGGGACAGCGCGAACACCGGGGAGCTGTTTTTT CASRGHRDSANTGELFF TRBJ2-2 . TRBV27 TRBD1
TGTGCCATCGCTCGTAGCGCGCAAGAGACCCAGTACTTC CAIARSAQETQYF TRBJ2-5 . TRBV10-3 .
TGTGCCAGCAGCTTAGGGTCAGGGAACACTGAAGCTTTCTTT CASSLGSGNTEAFF TRBJ1-1 . TRBV7-8 .
TGTGCCAGCAGCCGTGGACTAGCGGGAGGCAACGAGCAGTACTTC CASSRGLAGGNEQYF TRBJ2-7 . TRBV11-3 TRBD2
TGTGCCAGCAGCTCACGGTACCAAGAGACCCAGTACTTC CASSSRYQETQYF TRBJ2-5 . TRBV7-3 .
TGCGCCAGCAGCCCGGAGACTAGCGGGGGGAGCACAGATACGCAGTATTTT CASSPETSGGSTDTQYF TRBJ2-3 . TRBV5-1 TRBD2
TGTGCCAGCAGTTTTTCTAACAGCTACGAGCAGTACTTC CASSFSNSYEQYF TRBJ2-7 . TRBV28 .
TGTGCCAGCAGGACAGGGGTCGGGGAAGCTTTCTTT CASRTGVGEAFF TRBJ1-1 . TRBV6-5 TRBD1
TGTGCCAGCAGCAAAGCGTGGGGGCTAGCGGGAGTACGGTCCAGGGAGACCCAGTACTTC CASSKAWGLAGVRSRETQYF TRBJ2-5 . TRBV21-1 .
TGCGCCAGCGCGGTCGCGGGAGGGACCTACGAGCAGTACTTC CASAVAGGTYEQYF TRBJ2-7 . TRBV5-1 TRBD2
TGTGCCTGGAGCCCAGGGGGCTCTTTATACGAGCAGTACTTC CAWSPGGSLYEQYF TRBJ2-7 . TRBV30 TRBD1
TGTGCCAGCAGTTACAGTCCTAGCGGGGCAGATACGCAGTATTTT CASSYSPSGADTQYF TRBJ2-3 . TRBV6-5 TRBD2
TGTGCCAGCAGCCAGGATCAGGGCTCTGGAAACACCATATATTTT CASSQDQGSGNTIYF TRBJ1-3 . TRBV4-2 .
TGCGCCAGCAGCCCCGTAGGGACTAGCAGTCGTCATGAGCAGTTCTTC CASSPVGTSSRHEQFF TRBJ2-1 . TRBV4-1 TRBD2
TGTGCCAGCAGCTTTGGCACGACCGGGGAGCTGTTTTTT CASSFGTTGELFF TRBJ2-2 . TRBV7-2 .
TGTGCCAGCAGCGGCGGAGGTGAGGGCGCAGACAATGAGCAGTTCTTC CASSGGGEGADNEQFF TRBJ2-1 . TRBV13 .
TGTGCCAGCAGTTTATCGGGGGGCCCCACCGGGGAGCTGTTTTTT CASSLSGGPTGELFF TRBJ2-2 . TRBV28 .
TGTGCCAGCAGTGATCAGGCCTCGAGATCAGCCAAAAACATTCAGTACTTC CASSDQASRSAKNIQYF TRBJ2-4 . TRBV2 .
TGTGCCAGCAGTTCCCCTGTAGTAGCGGGGATCAATGAGCAGTTCTTC CASSSPVVAGINEQFF TRBJ2-1 . TRBV2 TRBD2
TGTGCCAGCAGTCCCAGTGGGGCTGAGCTGTTTTTT CASSPSGAELFF TRBJ2-2 . TRBV28 .
TGCGCCAGCAGCTTTACCGGGACAGGGGGCTACGAGCAGTACTTC CASSFTGTGGYEQYF TRBJ2-7 . TRBV5-1 TRBD1
TGTGCCACCAGTCCGGGAGGAGCTACGGGGGAGACCCAGTACTTC CATSPGGATGETQYF TRBJ2-5 . TRBV7-6 TRBD2
TGTGCCATTGGACTAGCGGGCCTGCAGTTCTTC CAIGLAGLQFF TRBJ2-1 . TRBV6-5 TRBD2
TGTGCCAGCAGTTACCTCCCCCAGGGAGGGCGAAATGAGCAGTTCTTC CASSYLPQGGRNEQFF TRBJ2-1 . TRBV6-5 TRBD2
TGTGCCAGCAGCTTGGGGGGACAGGGTAATGAAAAACTGTTTTTT CASSLGGQGNEKLFF TRBJ1-4 . TRBV7-2 TRBD1
TGTGCCAGCAGCTACCCGGGACTTCAGAACATTCAGTACTTC CASSYPGLQNIQYF TRBJ2-4 . TRBV7-9 .
TGCGCCAGCAGCTTGGGACTAGCGCTGAACGAGCAGTACTTC CASSLGLALNEQYF TRBJ2-7 . TRBV5-1 TRBD2
TGTGCCAGCAGCTTGGATATCGGGGACGAGCAGTACTTC CASSLDIGDEQYF TRBJ2-7 . TRBV5-4 .
TGTGCCAGCAGCCAGGGACAGGGGCCTCCCTACGAGCAGTACTTC CASSQGQGPPYEQYF TRBJ2-7 . TRBV7-9 TRBD1
TGTGCCAGCAGCTCCCCCCGTCCCAAAAACATTCAGTACTTC CASSSPRPKNIQYF TRBJ2-4 . TRBV7-2 .
TGTGCCAGTAGTACTGACTGGAGCTCCTACAATGAGCAGTTCTTC CASSTDWSSYNEQFF TRBJ2-1 . TRBV19 .
TGCGCCAGCAGCTTGGTAGGGACAGGGAAAGAGCAGTACTTC CASSLVGTGKEQYF TRBJ2-7 . TRBV5-1 TRBD1
TGCAGCGTTGTGCGGGTCATGAACACTGAAGCTTTCTTT CSVVRVMNTEAFF TRBJ1-1 . TRBV29-1 .
TGTGCCAGCAGCGATATTGGGACAGGGCAGGAGACCCAGTACTTC CASSDIGTGQETQYF TRBJ2-5 . TRBV7-7 TRBD1
TGTGCCAGTGGGCCGGGAACGAATAATTCACCCCTCCACTTT CASGPGTNNSPLHF TRBJ1-6 . TRBV19 .
TGTGCCAGCAGCCCCTCCGGCATGGACAGGGGGGCTGGCTACACCTTC CASSPSGMDRGAGYTF TRBJ1-2 once TRBV6-2/TRBV6-3 TRBD1
TGCGCCAGCAGCACCGGACTAACCGGGACTAGCACAGATACGCAGTATTTT CASSTGLTGTSTDTQYF TRBJ2-3 . TRBV5-1 .